Following are 9 T cell receptor beta chains from one sample sequenced in a study of shared clonotypes between healthy human individuals. Profiled with immunoSEQ multiplex PCR; TCRdb holds only in-frame clones, not every one. The table shows approximately 720,000 clones, with about two thirds occurring only once. What was sequenced was memory CD4+ T cells sorted from blood. Described subset: CD45RA-negative fraction. The source of these receptors is a woman aged 30 to 39 in good health.

V usage is TRBV7-2 and J usage is TRBJ2-1, with 7 bases lining up with TRBD1. Germline trimming cut 3 bases from V and 4 bases from J; bases unmatched to any gene: 6. Germline V CDR1 and CDR2: SGHTA, FQGNSA. The CDR3 length is 15 residues. The CDR3 DNA follows: TGTGCCAGCAGCTTGTTTGGACAGGAGTACAATGAGCAGTTCTTC. Residues: CASSLFGQEYNEQFF.

The CDR3 loop reads CASSLDHSKGGTDTQYF. CDR3 nucleotide sequence: TGTGCCAGCAGCTTAGACCACTCGAAGGGTGGCACAGATACGCAGTATTTT. This sequence joins TRBV11-3 and TRBJ2-3; D uncertain. Trimming cost V 0 bases and J 1 base, with 14 bases left between them. Germline loops: CDR1 SGHNT, CDR2 YENEEA. The CDR3 has 17 amino acids.

This clone has more than one count but fewer than ten. The gene calls are TRBV6-1 and TRBJ1-5, with 9 nucleotides matching TRBD1. J lost 4 bases, V lost 3 bases, and 4 bases had no gene match. This CDR3 has 15 amino acids. Germline assignment: CDR1 MNHNS and CDR2 SASEGT. This CDR3 reads CASSDWTGVNQPQHF. The CDR3 bases are TGTGCCAGCAGTGATTGGACAGGGGTTAATCAGCCCCAGCATTTT.

The chain uses TRBV11-1 and TRBJ2-2, with 10 bases fitting TRBD2. Losses at the gene ends were 2 bases for V and 4 bases for J; bases not matched to a gene: 7. Germline CDR1 and CDR2: SGHAT and FQDESV (reference sequence). CDR3 length equals 17 residues. CDR3 in DNA: TGTGCCAGCAGCTTATCACGGCTAGCGGGAGTCACCGGGGAGCTGTTTTTT. It is translated as CASSLSRLAGVTGELFF.

The rearrangement uses TRBV29-1 and TRBJ2-3; no clear D gene. Germline loops: CDR1 SQVTM, CDR2 ANQGSEA. The CDR3 consists of 13 residues. The V gene lost 2 bases and the J gene lost 4 bases, with 10 bases spanning the gap. CDR3 nucleotides: TGCAGCGTTGAATTCGGGTGGGCAGATACGCAGTATTTT. Its translation is CSVEFGWADTQYF.

The V call is TRBV16, the J call TRBJ2-1; 11 nucleotides align to TRBD2. This CDR3 region has 14 residues. Trimming removed 3 bases from V and 12 bases from J; junction bases left unmatched: 7. Germline assignment: CDR1 KGHSY and CDR2 FQNENV. Here the CDR3 DNA reads TGTGCCAGCAGCCACCATACTAGCGGGAGTGGGCAGTTCTTC. It is translated as CASSHHTSGSGQFF.

This chain uses TRBV27 with TRBJ2-5; TRBD2 might be the D (6 bases). There are 15 residues in the CDR3. Per the germline V gene, CDR1 is MNHEY and CDR2 is SMNVEV (reference sequence). Trimming left V 5 bases short and J 0 bases short, with 13 bases between. The CDR3 nucleotides read TGTGCCAGCAGTGCCCGGAGGGACTACCAAGAGACCCAGTACTTC. Its translation: CASSARRDYQETQYF.

This sequence joins TRBV18 and TRBJ1-5; D gene unclear. CDR1 is KGHSH, CDR2 LQKENI, per germline. This CDR3 has 14 amino acids. V lost 4 bases to trimming and J lost 0 bases, with 7 bases between them. CDR3: CASSRLDSNQPQHF. The CDR3 nucleotides are TGTGCCAGCTCACGACTAGATAGCAATCAGCCCCAGCATTTT.

This clone came up a few times. The chain combines TRBV2 with TRBJ1-1; D is perhaps TRBD1 (6 bases). The CDR3 extends over 14 amino acids. CDR1 SNHLY and CDR2 FYNNEI come from the germline V gene. The V end lost 6 bases, the J end lost 1 base, and 12 bases lay between the germline ends. The CDR3 DNA reads as TGTGCCAGCAGGCCGGGGGACAAGAACACTGAAGCTTTCTTT. Translated, it gives CASRPGDKNTEAFF.